Given below is one T cell receptor (beta chain) in context. The sample has other DNA sequences that encode this CDR3 too. Sequenced by immunoSEQ multiplex PCR; TCRdb stores in-frame clones only, minus some. The data contain over 120,000 clones, about 94% of them singletons. This sample was taken from a study of control samples from healthy donors and cancer patients. The V and J ends lost 3 bases and 0 bases respectively, with 7 bases between them. CDR3 length equals 14 residues. Looked up from germline, CDR1 is SGHTA and CDR2 is FQGNSA. This receptor was taken from a man between 60 and 70 years old with colorectal cancer. This chain uses TRBV7-2 with TRBJ2-3; no clear D gene. The sequenced sample consisted of PBMCs. The DNA of the CDR3 is TGTGCCAGCAGCTTCGGCCTAAGCACAGATACGCAGTATTTT. Its protein product is CASSFGLSTDTQYF.